Listed below are T cell receptor beta chains from one sample, sequenced in a study of metastatic and nonmetastatic thyroid tumors. TCRdb re-called clones via MiXCR from the PCR reads. The data show roughly 40,000 clones, over 10% seen once. Sequencing was done on a sample of blood. These receptors were taken from a male donor with papillary thyroid cancer or a benign thyroid nodule (not recorded which). Some clones in this sample may be carry-over from other donors' samples. Both conserved end residues are part of each CDR3. Fields, in order: V gene, J gene, D gene, clone size, CDR3 DNA, CDR3 protein. D genes are given only for firm matches. Size is stated for part of the rows, as once, few or many counts, or as a class when the clone is expanded.

>TRBV11-2|TRBJ2-3|-|many
TGTGCCAGCAGCTTTGGGGCAGATACGCAGTATTTT
CASSFGADTQYF
>TRBV18|TRBJ2-2|-|few
TGTGCCAGCTCACCTGACCACACCGGGGAGCTGTTTTTT
CASSPDHTGELFF
>TRBV13|TRBJ2-1|-|many
TGTGCCAGCAGCCTAAATAGCCCTGAGCAGTTCTTC
CASSLNSPEQFF
>TRBV6-5|TRBJ2-1|-|many
TGTGCCAGCAGTTACTCGAGATCTTGGAATGAGCAGTTCTTC
CASSYSRSWNEQFF
>TRBV7-8|TRBJ2-7|TRBD1|many
TGTGCCAGTAAGGACAGGATGGGATACGAGCAGTACTTC
CASKDRMGYEQYF
>TRBV28|TRBJ1-2|-|few
TGTGCCACCGCATGGGGGTCCTATGGCTACACCTTC
CATAWGSYGYTF
>TRBV7-7|TRBJ2-1|-|many
TGTGCTAGCAGCCCACCCGGCGGGAACTACAATGAGCAGTTCTTC
CASSPPGGNYNEQFF
>TRBV28|TRBJ2-7|-|medium-sized
TGTGCCAGCGCCCTAGAGCGGGTTTCCTACGAGCAGTACTTC
CASALERVSYEQYF
>TRBV4-3|TRBJ1-1|-|few
TGCGCCAGCAGCCTCTGGAGCCCCGGGACGAACACTGAAGCTTTCTTT
CASSLWSPGTNTEAFF
>TRBV12-3/TRBV12-4|TRBJ2-5|-|many
TGTGCCAGCAGCTCTGGAAAAGGGTCGAAACAAGAGACCCAGTACTTC
CASSSGKGSKQETQYF
>TRBV20-1|TRBJ2-3|-|many
TGCAGTGCTAGCCAGCGCACAGATACGCAGTATTTT
CSASQRTDTQYF
>TRBV5-1|TRBJ2-7|-|many
TGCGCCAGCAGCTTGGGCCGGGGTCTAGAAGAGCAGTACTTC
CASSLGRGLEEQYF
>TRBV28|TRBJ2-7|TRBD1|medium-sized
TGTGCCAGCACCGACCCGACAGGGGGCTACGAGCAGTACTTC
CASTDPTGGYEQYF
>TRBV20-1|TRBJ2-7|TRBD2|many
TGCAGTGCTAGACCGGCTAGCGGGAGGGTAGGCTACGAGCAGTACTTC
CSARPASGRVGYEQYF
>TRBV19|TRBJ1-1|TRBD1|-
TGTGCCAGTAGTATTAACAGGGGGGAGACTGAAGCTTTCTTT
CASSINRGETEAFF
>TRBV6-4|TRBJ2-1|-|-
TGTGCCAGCAGTTACCAGGAAAATGAGCAGTTCTTC
CASSYQENEQFF
>TRBV7-2|TRBJ2-1|TRBD2|many
TGTGCCAGCAGCTTTCTGGGACTAGGGGGCAATGAGCAGTTCTTC
CASSFLGLGGNEQFF
>TRBV19|TRBJ2-7|-|-
TGTGCCAGTCAACCGGACCCTTCCTCTTACGAGCAGTACTTC
CASQPDPSSYEQYF
>TRBV24-1|TRBJ2-1|TRBD1|many
TGTGCCACCAGTGATTTCGGGACAGCGAACAATGAGCAGTTCTTC
CATSDFGTANNEQFF
>TRBV7-2|TRBJ2-3|TRBD1|many
TGTGCCAGCAGCTTAGGACAGGGGGCTAGCACAGATACGCAGTATTTT
CASSLGQGASTDTQYF
>TRBV5-8|TRBJ2-1|TRBD2|-
TGTGCCAGCAGCTTTAGCGGGGGGGCCAGCGAGCAGTTCTTC
CASSFSGGASEQFF
>TRBV7-3|TRBJ2-7|-|-
TGTGCCAGTCAAGGGCGGGTGGGCTTAGGCGAGCAGTACTTC
CASQGRVGLGEQYF
>TRBV28|TRBJ2-3|-|many
TGTGCCAGCAGCCAAATTAGTGGTGCGACGCAGTATTTT
CASSQISGATQYF
>TRBV19|TRBJ2-4|-|few
TGTGCCAGTAACCCAGGGCAGGGGCTAGCCAAAAACATTCAGTACTTC
CASNPGQGLAKNIQYF
>TRBV3-1|TRBJ1-2|TRBD1|many
TGTGCCACCTCACGGACAGGAGGTCATGGCTACACCTTC
CATSRTGGHGYTF
>TRBV11-2|TRBJ1-5|TRBD1|many
TGTGCCAGCAGCTTAAACAGGGGAGGTAGCAATCAGCCCCAGCATTTT
CASSLNRGGSNQPQHF
>TRBV5-1|TRBJ1-1|-|-
TGCGCCAGCAGGGGGTTCACTGAAGCTTTCTTT
CASRGFTEAFF
>TRBV20-1|TRBJ2-1|TRBD2|many
TGCAGTGCTAGAGATGGGACTAGCTATATCAATGAGCAGTTCTTC
CSARDGTSYINEQFF
>TRBV10-3|TRBJ2-5|TRBD1|many
TGTGCCATCAGTCTTCCGGGACAGGGTCGGGAGACCCAGTACTTC
CAISLPGQGRETQYF
>TRBV7-2|TRBJ1-5|-|many
TGTGCCAGCAGCTTAGGGCAGATTAGCAATCAGCCCCAGCATTTT
CASSLGQISNQPQHF
>TRBV30|TRBJ1-5|TRBD1|many
TGTGCCTGGAGTGTTTCCAGGACAGGGGGGGATCAGCCCCAGCATTTT
CAWSVSRTGGDQPQHF
>TRBV15|TRBJ1-2|-|many
TGTGCCACCAGCAGAATATTCACCCGACAGGAAGACTATGGCTACACCTTC
CATSRIFTRQEDYGYTF
>TRBV7-2|TRBJ2-7|TRBD2|many
TGTGCCAGCAGTCTGCGGGCGGGAGGGCCCTACGAGCAGTACTTC
CASSLRAGGPYEQYF
>TRBV6-1|TRBJ1-1|-|many
TGTGCCAGCAGTGAAACTTATGGGACTGAAGCTTTCTTT
CASSETYGTEAFF
>TRBV28|TRBJ1-1|TRBD1|many
TGTGCCAGCAGCTACGGACAGGGGGGACAATTT
CASSYGQGGQF
>TRBV20-1|TRBJ1-5|-|many
TGCAGTGCGGTACAGGGCCATCAGCCCCAGCATTTT
CSAVQGHQPQHF
>TRBV2|TRBJ2-7|-|many
TGTGCCAGCAGAGCAAAACGGACAGATTACGAGCAGTACTTC
CASRAKRTDYEQYF
>TRBV7-2|TRBJ2-5|TRBD2|-
TGTGCCAGCAGCTCCCTGCCGGGACTAGCGGTCCAAGAGACCCAGTACTTC
CASSSLPGLAVQETQYF
>TRBV10-1|TRBJ2-4|-|many
TGCGCCAGCAGTCCGGGACACGAAGCCAAAAACATTCAGTACTTC
CASSPGHEAKNIQYF
>TRBV2|TRBJ1-4|-|many
TGTGCCAAGCGGACAGAAAATGAAAAACTGTTTTTT
CAKRTENEKLFF
>TRBV19|TRBJ1-5|-|many
TGTGCCAGTAGTATCTCTGGGGCTAGCAATCAGCCCCAGCATTTT
CASSISGASNQPQHF
>TRBV25-1|TRBJ2-1|TRBD2|many
TGTGCCAGCAGTGAACTTAGCGGGAACTACAATGAGCAGTTCTTC
CASSELSGNYNEQFF
>TRBV10-2|TRBJ1-2|-|many
TGCGCCAGCACCATAAGGAGGACAGACGGCTACACCTTC
CASTIRRTDGYTF